This TCR beta chain originates from a study of tissue T cells after allogeneic stem cell transplantation. The trim removed 6 bases at V and 7 bases at J, leaving 8 bases unmatched. Germline CDR1 is MNHEY and CDR2 is SVGAGI. The CDR3 has 14 amino acids. Produced via immunoSEQ multiplex PCR; TCRdb's table is partial and in-frame only. Of about 1,000 clones in the sample, 91% were seen once. The starting material was spleen tissue, obtained at autopsy. This receptor was identified in a male patient at least 60 years old with steroid-refractory graft-versus-host disease after an allogeneic stem cell transplant. Some T cells may trace back to the graft donor. The chain is built from TRBV6-5 and TRBJ2-1; TRBD1 matches 8 bases. CDR3 region: CASSPGGASNEQFF. DNA of the CDR3: TGTGCCAGCAGCCCAGGGGGCGCGAGTAATGAGCAGTTCTTC.